This TCR beta chain was captured by sequencing in a study of blood T cells in healthy people across ages. Per-sample yields of isolated PBMCs were at least 6 million. Turning to this clonotype: At one end the junction does not follow the germline gene, possibly because of a read error.

Together with a sample-barcoded 5' primer, a J-beta primer mix was included in a second PCR lasting about 7 to 12 cycles. Every cDNA was tagged by a template-switch adaptor with 12 random nucleotides. At least 3 million CDR3-containing paired-end reads were obtained per sample. Using its own MiXCR run on the 5' RACE reads, TCRdb lists one record per CDR3 protein. The table has fewer than 2,000,000 distinct CDR3 sequences, about two fifths seen once. Source material: blood. This TCR came from a human donor in good health.

CDR3 DNA sequence: TGTGCCAGTAGTGAATATTCGGCAGGCGAGCAGTACTTC. This codes for CASSEYSAGEQYF. The chain recombines TRBV25-1 with TRBJ2-4; no firm D call. The J call may not be correct, given that the DNA end is closer to TRBJ2-7. CDR1 is MGHDK and CDR2 is SYGVNS in the germline V gene. The CDR3 covers 13 residues.